These 16 T cell receptor beta chains originate from one sample sequenced in a study of T cells after yellow fever vaccination. MiXCR, run by TCRdb on the 5' RACE reads, gives a single entry per CDR3 protein. Among a few hundred thousand distinct CDR3 sequences listed, around 8.1% were seen once. The sample in question was PBMCs, obtained around 45 days after the first yellow fever vaccination. The origin of the receptors is a man between 18 and 29 years old who received the YFV17D yellow fever vaccine.

This clonotype came up a few times. The rearrangement links TRBV18 to TRBJ1-1, with a possible D match to TRBD1 (5 bases). The ends were cut back, 3 bases at V and 5 bases at J, with 10 bases in the middle. Germline CDR1 and CDR2: KGHSH and LQKENI. The CDR3 contains 13 residues. The CDR3 is CASSPGRGTEAFF. Written as DNA, the CDR3 is TGTGCCAGCTCACCGGGTCGGGGGACTGAAGCTTTCTTT.

V and J are TRBV12-3 or TRBV12-4 and TRBJ2-1; D is unclear. Trimming left V 2 bases short and J 0 bases short, with 14 bases between. The CDR3 is 17 amino acids. CDR3 in DNA: TGTGCCAGCAGTTTACGTCGTCTGCGGAGCTCCTACAATGAGCAGTTCTTC. It codes for CASSLRRLRSSYNEQFF.

This clonotype showed up many times. The chain carries TRBV5-1 and TRBJ2-5; a weak D match, TRBD2 (7 bases). CDR1 and CDR2 (germline): SGHRS, YFSETQ. There are 16 residues in the CDR3. Trimming pared 0 bases from V and 1 base from J, leaving 13 bases between. The CDR3 DNA sequence: TGCGCCAGCAGCTTGGCCGAGGGGGGGATCCAAGAGACCCAGTACTTC. Translated, it gives CASSLAEGGIQETQYF.

This chain uses TRBV11-2 with TRBJ2-5; D may be TRBD1 or TRBD2 (5 bases each). This CDR3 has 14 amino acids. The germline V gene encodes CDR1 SGHAT and CDR2 FQNNGV. The ends were cut back, 4 bases at V and 5 bases at J, with 14 bases in the middle. CDR3 nucleotide sequence: TGTGCCAGCAGCTCGGGGACCTTGGGGGAGACCCAGTACTTC. Translating gives CASSSGTLGETQYF.

The chain combines TRBV5-6 with TRBJ2-5; 8 nucleotides match TRBD1. CDR3 length equals 15 residues. Germline V lookup: CDR1 SGHDT, CDR2 YYEEEE. The junction had 8 bases not matched to a gene; V was cut back by 4 bases and J by 3 bases. CDR3 amino acids: CASSTMDRVEETQYF. The CDR3 DNA is TGTGCCAGCAGCACCATGGACAGGGTGGAAGAGACCCAGTACTTC.

This clonotype was observed a handful of times. This chain links TRBV5-1 with TRBJ2-1; TRBD2 matches 13 bases. Trimming cost V 4 bases and J 15 bases; bases outside gene matches: 10. Per germline, CDR1 SGHRS and CDR2 YFSETQ. The CDR3 spans 14 residues. CDR3 in DNA: TGCGCCAGCAGCGCTGGACTAGCGGGGGAGGCCGCGTTCTTC. This codes for CASSAGLAGEAAFF. Full variable domain (rest looked up from reference TRBV5-1 and TRBJ2-1): KAGVTQTPRYLIKTRGQQVTLSCSPISGHRSVSWYQQTPGQGLQFLFEYFSETQRNKGNFPGRFSGRQFSNSRSEMNVSTLELGDSALYLCASSAGLAGEAAFFGPGTRLTVL.

The chain joins TRBV4-2 to TRBJ1-2; D perhaps matches TRBD1 (6 bases). The CDR3 is 18 amino acids. Germline CDR1 is LGHNA and CDR2 is YNFKEQ. Trimming cost V 6 bases and J 2 bases, with 25 bases left between them. In DNA form, the CDR3 reads TGTGCCAGCAGTCGAGCATCCGAAGGGGGGGGACTCAACTATGGCTACACCTTC. Its protein product is CASSRASEGGGLNYGYTF.

This clonotype was counted between two and nine times. Here the CDR3 reads CSAPRIQESEAFF. CDR3 bases: TGCAGTGCTCCTCGGATCCAAGAATCTGAAGCTTTCTTT. The chain couples TRBV20-1 to TRBJ1-1; D unresolved. The germline V gene has CDR1 DFQATT and CDR2 SNEGSKA (reference sequence). Trimming cost V 5 bases and J 6 bases, with 16 bases left between them. The CDR3 sequence is 13 residues long.

The chain is built from TRBV29-1 and TRBJ2-1, with D perhaps TRBD1 (6 bases). Deletions cut 8 bases from V and 7 bases from J, with 21 bases between. CDR1 is SQVTM and CDR2 is ANQGSEA in the germline V gene. The length of the CDR3 is 14 residues. CDR3 sequence reads: CSSYGGKGSNEQFF. In DNA form, the CDR3 reads TGCAGCTCATATGGGGGCAAGGGTTCGAATGAGCAGTTCTTC.

The chain uses TRBV20-1 and TRBJ2-1; 14 nucleotides align to TRBD2. V shed 3 bases and J 6 bases; nucleotides not matched to a gene: 7. The CDR3 is 16 residues long. Germline CDR1 reads DFQATT; CDR2 reads SNEGSKA (reference sequence). The CDR3 DNA reads as TGCAGTGCTAGGGGACTAGCGGGGGCCCAAGTCAATGAGCAGTTCTTC. It specifies CSARGLAGAQVNEQFF.

This clonotype occurred many times. The V call is TRBV13, the J call TRBJ1-6, with D possibly TRBD1 on 6 matching bases. Trimming pared 2 bases from V and 8 bases from J, leaving 19 bases between. The germline CDR1 and CDR2 sequences are PRHDT and FYEKMQ (reference sequence). The CDR3 is 17 amino acids. The CDR3 loop reads CASSLRDTNDLDSPLHF. The CDR3, as DNA: TGTGCCAGCAGCTTAAGGGACACTAACGATCTAGATTCACCCCTCCACTTT.

This clonotype has more than one count but fewer than ten. V and J are TRBV3-1 and TRBJ2-7; possibly TRBD2 for D (5 bases). Germline-derived CDR1 and CDR2 are LGHDT and YNNKEL (reference sequence). The CDR3 length is 12 residues. V was pared by 3 bases and J by 4 bases, with 7 bases between. The CDR3 loop is CASSHRTYEQYF. As DNA, the CDR3 is TGTGCCAGCAGCCATCGGACTTACGAGCAGTACTTC.

This clonotype was recorded many times. The chain joins TRBV15 to TRBJ1-1; D gene uncertain. CDR3 size: 15 residues. Germline assignment: CDR1 LNHNV and CDR2 YYDKDF (reference sequence). V lost 0 bases and J lost 3, with 11 bases in between. Here the CDR3 reads CATSRDLGWDTEAFF. In DNA form, the CDR3 reads TGTGCCACCAGCAGAGACCTGGGGTGGGACACTGAAGCTTTCTTT. Variable domain in full (rest from reference TRBV15 and TRBJ1-1): DAMVIQNPRYQVTQFGKPVTLSCSQTLNHNVMYWYQQKSSQAPKLLFHYYDKDFNNEADTPDNFQSRRPNTSFCFLDIRSPGLGDTAMYLCATSRDLGWDTEAFFGQGTRLTVV.

The rearrangement joins TRBV4-2 to TRBJ2-7; D may be TRBD1 or TRBD2 (5 bases each). V shed 0 bases and J shed 3 bases, with 12 bases lying between them. The CDR3 covers 15 residues. CDR1 is LGHNA, CDR2 YNFKEQ, per germline. The CDR3 reads CASSQDGGRDYEQYF. Here the CDR3 DNA reads TGTGCCAGCAGCCAAGATGGGGGACGGGACTACGAGCAGTACTTC.

This clonotype occurred a few times. The V and J genes are TRBV6-5 and TRBJ2-7; D may be TRBD2 (6 bases). The CDR3 extends over 14 amino acids. Trimming shortened V by 4 bases and J by 3 bases, and 13 bases separated the two germline ends. Germline V lookup: CDR1 MNHEY, CDR2 SVGAGI. The CDR3 reads CASSLPGLLYEQYV. The CDR3 region has the DNA TGTGCCAGCAGTTTACCGGGACTTCTCTACGAGCAGTACGTC.

The chain uses TRBV5-1 and TRBJ2-6; TRBD1 or TRBD2 may be the D gene (5 bases each). Trimming took off 0 bases at V and 0 bases at J, with 10 bases between the two ends. Germline CDR1 SGHRS, CDR2 YFSETQ. The length of the CDR3 is 17 residues. The CDR3 bases are TGCGCCAGCAGCTTGGGGGGACCGCCCTCTGGGGCCAACGTCCTGACTTTC. Its protein product is CASSLGGPPSGANVLTF.